Reported below is one T cell receptor beta chain. Its antigen is unknown. These data are taken from a study of EBV T-cell therapy then PD-1 blockade in nasopharyngeal carcinoma. This table comes from immunoSEQ multiplex PCR, and its TCRdb copy is limited to in-frame clones, with some not included. The sample has 14,000 or so clones; around four fifths are singletons. Treatment specified: AdE1-LMPpoly-expanded autologous EBV-specific T-cell therapy followed by anti-PD-1 nivolumab. This specimen was CD8+ T cells from blood, taken around day 100 from a patient whose treatment included autologous EBV-specific T cells and nivolumab. The TCR originated in a man between 40 and 49 years old with nasopharyngeal carcinoma.

The CDR3 is CASSLQATTNEKLFF. As DNA, the CDR3 is TGTGCCAGCAGTTTACAAGCCACAACTAATGAAAAACTGTTTTTT. The J gene is TRBJ1-4, the V gene TRBV14; D not resolved. With 6 bases removed from V and 0 bases from J, the gap between germline ends came to 11 bases. The CDR3 runs to 15 residues. Germline V CDR1 and CDR2: SGHDN, FVKESK.